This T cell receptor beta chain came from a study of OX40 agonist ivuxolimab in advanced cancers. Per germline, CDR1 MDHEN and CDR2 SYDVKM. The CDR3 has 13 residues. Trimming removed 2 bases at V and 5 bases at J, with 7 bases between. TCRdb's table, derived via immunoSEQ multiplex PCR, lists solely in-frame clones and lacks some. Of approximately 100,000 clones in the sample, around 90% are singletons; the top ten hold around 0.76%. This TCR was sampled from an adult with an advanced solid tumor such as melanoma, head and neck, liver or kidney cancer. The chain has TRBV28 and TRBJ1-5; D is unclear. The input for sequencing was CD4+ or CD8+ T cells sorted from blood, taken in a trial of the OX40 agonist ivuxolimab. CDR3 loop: CASSLRAHQPQHF. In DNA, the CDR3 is TGTGCCAGCAGTTTAAGGGCCCATCAGCCCCAGCATTTT.